The 2 T cell receptor beta chains below come from one sample, sequenced in a study of follicular helper T cells after annual influenza vaccination. TCRdb's copy holds only in-frame clones and misses some; the assay was immunoSEQ multiplex PCR. The sample records about 11,000 clones, about four fifths being singletons. Time point noted: 2014-2015 season, pre-vaccination. Sample: CXCR5- memory CD4+ T cells sorted from blood, taken on the day of influenza vaccination. These receptors were obtained from an adult who received the influenza vaccine.

This chain joins TRBV20-1 and TRBJ2-5; no definite D call. Germline loops: CDR1 DFQATT, CDR2 SNEGSKA (reference sequence). The CDR3 is 10 residues long. Trimming took off 6 bases at V and 5 bases at J, with 7 bases between the two ends. CDR3 nucleotide sequence: TGCAGTGCCATGGGGGAGACCCAGTACTTC. Translating it yields CSAMGETQYF.

The gene calls are TRBV7-2 and TRBJ2-7, with D unresolved. Trimming pared 8 bases from V and 3 bases from J, leaving 20 bases between. There are 15 residues in the CDR3. CDR1 is SGHTA and CDR2 is FQGNSA in the germline V gene. CDR3 bases: TGTGCCAGCGGGCCGGGTGACGGACCAGTCTACGAGCAGTACTTC. It encodes CASGPGDGPVYEQYF. Drawing the rest from reference TRBV7-2 and TRBJ2-7, the complete variable domain is GAGVSQSPSNKVTEKGKDVELRCDPISGHTALYWYRQSLGQGLEFLIYFQGNSAPDKSGLPSDRFSAERTGGSVSTLTIQRTQQEDSAVYLCASGPGDGPVYEQYFGPGTRLTVT.